A selection of T cell receptor beta chains follows, all from one sample in a study of regulatory T cells in long-lasting Graves disease. Via MiXCR, TCRdb re-called the multiplex PCR reads, giving one row per CDR3 protein. The sample holds 350,000 to 450,000 distinct CDR3 sequences, approximately 23% seen once. The source was peripheral blood mononuclear cells (PBMCs), collected when the disease was refractory, from a patient treated with antithyroid drugs. These receptors came from a woman aged 40 to 50 with Graves disease. Each CDR3 is given with its conserved first and last residue. Each record gives: D gene, clone size, J gene, V gene, CDR3 protein, CDR3 DNA. D genes are given only for firm matches. Clone sizes are given selectively: once, few, many, or a class where the clone is expanded.

D: NA; size: NA; J: TRBJ2-7; V: TRBV12-3/TRBV12-4; CDR3: CASSQDQNSLYEQYF; DNA: TGTGCCAGCAGCCAAGATCAGAACAGTCTCTACGAGCAGTACTTC
D: NA; size: NA; J: TRBJ2-3; V: TRBV12-3/TRBV12-4; CDR3: CASSLDRTSTDTQYF; DNA: TGTGCCAGCAGTTTAGACAGAACTAGCACAGATACGCAGTATTTT
D: TRBD1; size: NA; J: TRBJ2-2; V: TRBV5-1; CDR3: CASRTGHRDTGELFF; DNA: TGCGCCAGCCGGACAGGGCATAGGGACACCGGGGAGCTGTTTTTT
D: NA; size: NA; J: TRBJ2-5; V: TRBV4-1; CDR3: CASSRLASETQYF; DNA: TGCGCCAGCAGCCGGCTAGCATCAGAGACCCAGTACTTC
D: NA; size: many; J: TRBJ2-5; V: TRBV11-2; CDR3: CASSLEGVTQETQYF; DNA: TGTGCCAGCAGCTTAGAAGGGGTCACCCAAGAGACCCAGTACTTC
D: TRBD1; size: few; J: TRBJ1-4; V: TRBV10-3; CDR3: CAISEGTGGYEKLFF; DNA: TGTGCCATCAGTGAGGGGACAGGGGGATATGAAAAACTGTTTTTT
D: NA; size: NA; J: TRBJ1-1; V: TRBV7-3; CDR3: CASSLIGQGEAFF; DNA: TGTGCCAGCAGCTTAATTGGGCAGGGAGAAGCTTTCTTT
D: NA; size: NA; J: TRBJ2-7; V: TRBV19; CDR3: CASSPSGAQQYF; DNA: TGTGCCAGTAGCCCGTCGGGGGCCCAGCAGTACTTC
D: NA; size: many; J: TRBJ2-7; V: TRBV29-1; CDR3: CSVQSGTRSYEQYF; DNA: TGCAGCGTCCAGTCCGGGACAAGATCCTACGAGCAGTACTTC
D: TRBD1; size: many; J: TRBJ2-7; V: TRBV24-1; CDR3: CATSDPKTGTGVYEQYF; DNA: TGTGCCACCAGTGATCCAAAGACCGGGACAGGGGTGTACGAGCAGTACTTC
D: NA; size: many; J: TRBJ2-6; V: TRBV28; CDR3: CASSLFGDSGANVLTF; DNA: TGTGCCAGCAGTTTATTCGGGGACTCTGGGGCCAACGTCCTGACTTTC
D: NA; size: once; J: TRBJ2-5; V: TRBV6-1; CDR3: CASTPPGLPQWAQYF; DNA: TGTGCCAGCACCCCCCCGGGACTGCCCCAATGGGCCCAGTACTTC
D: TRBD2; size: few; J: TRBJ2-3; V: TRBV5-1; CDR3: CASSSGREEGTDTQYF; DNA: TGCGCCAGCAGCTCCGGACGGGAGGAAGGCACAGATACGCAGTATTTT
D: TRBD2; size: many; J: TRBJ2-5; V: TRBV7-2; CDR3: CASSLVAGGVQETQYF; DNA: TGTGCCAGCAGCTTAGTAGCGGGAGGGGTCCAAGAGACCCAGTACTTC
D: TRBD1; size: many; J: TRBJ1-1; V: TRBV28; CDR3: CASTISSGTGQAFF; DNA: TGTGCCAGCACCATTTCATCCGGGACAGGGCAAGCTTTCTTT
D: TRBD1; size: few; J: TRBJ1-4; V: TRBV7-9; CDR3: CASSSDRVVGEKLFF; DNA: TGTGCCAGCAGCTCCGACAGGGTAGTGGGTGAAAAACTGTTTTTT
D: NA; size: NA; J: TRBJ1-2; V: TRBV27; CDR3: CASTLGFGNYGYTF; DNA: TGTGCCAGCACCCTGGGGTTCGGAAACTATGGCTACACCTTC
D: TRBD2; size: NA; J: TRBJ2-3; V: TRBV20-1; CDR3: CSAIVRGSSDTQYF; DNA: TGCAGTGCTATTGTACGCGGGAGTTCAGATACGCAGTATTTT
D: NA; size: NA; J: TRBJ2-7; V: TRBV30; CDR3: CAWSVLLSEQYF; DNA: TGTGCCTGGAGTGTACTTTTAAGCGAGCAGTACTTC
D: NA; size: few; J: TRBJ2-5; V: TRBV12-3/TRBV12-4; CDR3: CASRGFGWTETQYF; DNA: TGTGCCAGCAGGGGATTTGGGTGGACAGAGACCCAGTACTTC
D: NA; size: many; J: TRBJ2-5; V: TRBV27; CDR3: CASSLYRPRLRDQETQYF; DNA: TGTGCCAGCAGTTTATATCGGCCAAGGTTGCGGGACCAAGAGACCCAGTACTTC
D: NA; size: many; J: TRBJ1-4; V: TRBV6-1; CDR3: CASREGTRSNEKLFF; DNA: TGTGCCAGCAGGGAAGGGACACGGAGTAATGAAAAACTGTTTTTT